This T cell receptor beta chain was identified during a study of cytomegalovirus exposure and HLA in healthy donors. The ends were cut back, 3 bases at V and 0 bases at J, with 4 bases in the middle. The CDR3 has 13 residues. Germline CDR1 and CDR2: SNHLY and FYNNEI. Of note for this clone: Its cognate antigen is unknown.

The PCR ran on 60 Vbeta and 13 Jbeta primers. Sequencing was performed with immunoSEQ multiplex PCR; in TCRdb, only in-frame clones are kept and a portion is missing. The sample yields over 45,000 clones, roughly 80% seen once. Study outcomes and limitations: The records held CMV serostatus as the only immune exposure information.

The specimen sequenced was PBMCs. The source of this sequence is a man in his thirties or forties in good health and CMV-seronegative. The rearrangement uses TRBV2 and TRBJ2-3; D call uncertain. In DNA, the CDR3 is TGTGCCAGCAGTGACGGGAGCACAGATACGCAGTATTTT. As protein: CASSDGSTDTQYF.